This section outlines one T cell receptor (beta chain) sequence together with its context. From germline, CDR1 is SGHTA and CDR2 FQGNSA. The CDR3 has 12 amino acids. V gave up 3 bases and J gave up 6 bases, with 9 bases separating them. Sorted-subset replicate PCRs used about 0.2 ug of genomic DNA. This amount corresponded to approximately 30,000 T cell genomes. Libraries were prepared by immunoSEQ multiplex PCR; TCRdb keeps only in-frame clonotypes and omits some of them. Of over a million clones in the sample, roughly 96% were seen once. The source of the sample is a study of shared clonotypes between healthy human individuals. CD4+ cells yielded CD45RA+ naive and CD45RA-negative memory subsets.

The source of this sequence is a man aged 25-45 years in good health. What was sequenced was naive CD4+ T cells sorted from blood. Documented subset: CD45RA+ positively selected. J is TRBJ2-7 and V is TRBV7-2, with D unclear. The CDR3 sequence is CASSLRLGEQYF. In DNA form, the CDR3 reads TGTGCCAGCAGCTTGAGGTTAGGCGAGCAGTACTTC.